Listed here is a single T cell receptor (beta chain). This specimen belongs to a study of technical replicates of blood from a handful of donors. Germline V gene data show CDR1 as SGHRS and CDR2 as YFSETQ. The CDR3 runs to 18 residues. Trimming at V came to 4 bases and at J to 2 bases, leaving 15 bases not matched to a gene. TCRdb's table, derived via immunoSEQ multiplex PCR, lists solely in-frame clones and lacks some. The repertoire holds about 70,000 clones, with approximately 94% as singletons. The rearrangement uses TRBV5-1 and TRBJ2-1; TRBD2 matches at 7 bases. Sequenced sample: T cells isolated from PBMCs. This clonotype originated in a human donor in good health. CDR3 amino acids: CASSQSGVSGYTYNEQFF. Here the CDR3 DNA reads TGCGCCAGCAGCCAGAGCGGAGTTAGCGGGTACACCTACAATGAGCAGTTCTTC.